Reported below is one TCR beta chain. This sample was taken from a study of blood T cell repertoires in COVID-19. Across the study: Spain, Italy and the United States supplied samples that represented acute and convalescent COVID-19. PBMCs, B-cell-depleted T cells, or T cells were the source of the cDNA or gDNA that made up the material.

Per the original methods: Nucleated cell number was recorded as an estimate derived from reference gene primer amplification. Assay: immunoSEQ multiplex PCR; the TCRdb copy retains only in-frame clones and omits some. For V, J and clone size, that table is used; D and trimming come from the DNA. The sample records approximately 100,000 clones, 80% to 90% being singletons. Germline lookup yields CDR1 ENHRY and CDR2 SYGVKD. The CDR3 has 18 amino acids. Trimming shortened V by 0 bases and J by 0 bases, and 12 bases separated the two germline ends. The sequence derives from a woman aged 80 or over with acute or convalescent COVID-19. Sequenced input: peripheral blood. This chain uses TRBV10-3 with TRBJ2-6; tentatively, D is TRBD2 (5 bases). The CDR3 here is CAISESWTHSSGANVLTF. The DNA for the CDR3 is TGTGCCATCAGTGAGTCGTGGACTCACAGCTCTGGGGCCAACGTCCTGACTTTC.